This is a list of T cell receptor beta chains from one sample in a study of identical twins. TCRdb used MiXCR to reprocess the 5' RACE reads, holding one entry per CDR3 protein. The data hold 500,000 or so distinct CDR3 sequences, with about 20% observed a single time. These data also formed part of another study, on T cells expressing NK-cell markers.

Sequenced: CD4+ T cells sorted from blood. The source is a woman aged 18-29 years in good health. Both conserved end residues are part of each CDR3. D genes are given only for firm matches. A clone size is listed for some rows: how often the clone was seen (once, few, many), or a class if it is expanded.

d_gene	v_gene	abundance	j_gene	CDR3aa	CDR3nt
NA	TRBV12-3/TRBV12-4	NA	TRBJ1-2	CASRFTVLGYTF	TGTGCCAGCCGCTTCACAGTTCTTGGCTACACCTTC
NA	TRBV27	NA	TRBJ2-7	CASSLTRRGPYEQYF	TGTGCCAGCAGTTTAACGCGGCGGGGGCCTTACGAGCAGTACTTC
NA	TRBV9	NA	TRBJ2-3	CASSVKAASTDTQYF	TGTGCCAGCAGCGTAAAGGCCGCTAGCACAGATACGCAGTATTTT
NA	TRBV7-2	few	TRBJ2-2	CASSPQGANTGELFF	TGTGCCAGCAGCCCTCAGGGCGCTAACACCGGGGAGCTGTTTTTT
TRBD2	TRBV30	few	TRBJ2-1	CAWSTGGTYNEQFF	TGTGCCTGGAGTACGGGAGGGACCTACAATGAGCAGTTCTTC
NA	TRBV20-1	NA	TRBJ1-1	CSAREYRDKEAFF	TGCAGTGCTAGAGAGTACCGGGACAAAGAAGCTTTCTTT
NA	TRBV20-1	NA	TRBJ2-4	CSATQGSGAKNIQYF	TGCAGTGCTACCCAGGGTAGTGGAGCCAAAAACATTCAGTACTTC
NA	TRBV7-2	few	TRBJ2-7	CASSLINGGGTEQYF	TGTGCCAGCAGCTTAATTAACGGAGGGGGTACGGAGCAGTACTTC
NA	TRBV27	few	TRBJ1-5	CASSPPHRGSNQPQHF	TGTGCCAGCAGTCCCCCCCACCGGGGGAGCAATCAGCCCCAGCATTTT
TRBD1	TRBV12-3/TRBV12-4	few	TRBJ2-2	CASSLAPSVTGVTGELFF	TGTGCCAGCAGTTTAGCGCCGTCAGTGACAGGGGTCACCGGGGAGCTGTTTTTT
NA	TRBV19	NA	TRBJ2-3	CASSPLTGVTQYF	TGTGCCAGTAGTCCCTTGACTGGGGTTACGCAGTATTTT
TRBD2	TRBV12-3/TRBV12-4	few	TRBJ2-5	CASSSPTSGRRQTQYF	TGTGCCAGCAGTTCCCCGACTAGCGGGCGGAGGCAGACCCAGTACTTC
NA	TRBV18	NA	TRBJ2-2	CASSSKKNTGELFF	TGTGCCAGCTCCTCGAAAAAGAACACCGGGGAGCTGTTTTTT
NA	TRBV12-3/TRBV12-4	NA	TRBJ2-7	CASSLSVEQYF	TGTGCCAGCAGTTTATCGGTCGAGCAGTACTTC
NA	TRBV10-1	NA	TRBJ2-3	CASSRTRPDTQYF	TGCGCCAGCAGTCGGACCCGACCAGATACGCAGTATTTT
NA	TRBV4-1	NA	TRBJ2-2	CASSPPGARGTGELFF	TGCGCCAGCAGCCCCCCGGGTGCGCGCGGCACCGGGGAGCTGTTTTTT
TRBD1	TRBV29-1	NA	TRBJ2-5	CSGQGTGETQYF	TGCAGCGGACAGGGTACGGGGGAGACCCAGTACTTC
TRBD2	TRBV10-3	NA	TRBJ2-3	CAISESTRGTSGTPSTDTQYF	TGTGCCATCAGTGAGTCAACTCGGGGAACTAGCGGGACCCCTAGCACAGATACGCAGTATTTT
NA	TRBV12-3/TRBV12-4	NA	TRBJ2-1	CASSSQRATYNEQFF	TGTGCCAGCAGTTCCCAGCGGGCCACCTACAATGAGCAGTTCTTC
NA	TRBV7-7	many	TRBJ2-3	CASSLAPSGYTDTQYF	TGTGCCAGCAGCTTAGCGCCCAGCGGTTACACAGATACGCAGTATTTT
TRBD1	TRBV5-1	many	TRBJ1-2	CASNPETGGGGYTF	TGCGCCAGCAACCCTGAAACAGGGGGCGGTGGCTACACCTTC
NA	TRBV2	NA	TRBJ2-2	CASSETNTGELFF	TGTGCCAGCAGTGAGACGAACACCGGGGAGCTGTTTTTT
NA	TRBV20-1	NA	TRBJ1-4	CSAKRGVHEKLFF	TGCAGTGCCAAAAGGGGGGTCCACGAAAAACTGTTTTTT
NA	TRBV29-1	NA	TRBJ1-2	CSVEDPETFGYTF	TGCAGCGTTGAAGATCCGGAGACATTTGGCTACACCTTC
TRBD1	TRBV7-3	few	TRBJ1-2	CASSLRQGSGYTF	TGTGCCAGCAGCTTAAGACAGGGCTCTGGCTACACCTTC
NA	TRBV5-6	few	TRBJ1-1	CASSSYPWVWNTEAFF	TGTGCCAGCAGCTCGTATCCGTGGGTATGGAACACTGAAGCTTTCTTT
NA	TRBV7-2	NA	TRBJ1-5	CASSLRIGSNQPQHF	TGTGCCAGCAGCCTCCGGATTGGCAGCAATCAGCCCCAGCATTTT
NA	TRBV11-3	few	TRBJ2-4	CASSCDFAAKNIQYF	TGTGCCAGCAGCTGCGATTTCGCAGCCAAAAACATTCAGTACTTC
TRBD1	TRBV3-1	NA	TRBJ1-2	CASSHMDRLSGYTF	TGTGCCAGCAGCCATATGGACAGGCTGTCCGGCTACACCTTC
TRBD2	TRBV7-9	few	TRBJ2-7	CASSLSGRASYEQYF	TGTGCCAGCAGCTTGAGCGGGAGGGCCTCCTACGAGCAGTACTTC
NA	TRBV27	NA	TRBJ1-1	CASLKVGTTNTEAFF	TGTGCCAGCCTTAAGGTCGGAACAACGAACACTGAAGCTTTCTTT
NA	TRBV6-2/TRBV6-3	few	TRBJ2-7	CASRTNSYEQYF	TGTGCCAGCAGGACTAACTCCTACGAGCAGTACTTC
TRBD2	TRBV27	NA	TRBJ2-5	CASGRSGPAQYF	TGTGCCAGCGGCCGTAGCGGGCCGGCCCAGTACTTC
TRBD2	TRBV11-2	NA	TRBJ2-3	CASSSLPGLVGSDTQYF	TGTGCCAGCAGCTCCTTGCCGGGACTAGTCGGTTCAGATACGCAGTATTTT
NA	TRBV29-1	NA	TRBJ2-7	CSVEGRGFEQYF	TGCAGCGTTGAAGGCCGGGGATTTGAGCAGTACTTC
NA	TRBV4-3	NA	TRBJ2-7	CASSQALPGQGYEQYF	TGCGCCAGCAGCCAAGCCCTACCGGGACAAGGCTACGAGCAGTACTTC
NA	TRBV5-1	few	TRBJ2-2	CASSSHQGTGELFF	TGCGCCAGCAGCTCCCACCAGGGGACCGGGGAGCTGTTTTTT
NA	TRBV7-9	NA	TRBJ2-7	CASSFSRNEQYF	TGTGCCAGCAGCTTTAGCCGGAACGAGCAGTACTTC
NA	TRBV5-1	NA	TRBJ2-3	CASSSYQLSDTQYF	TGCGCCAGCAGCTCTTACCAACTCTCAGATACGCAGTATTTT
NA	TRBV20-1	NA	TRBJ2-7	CSARDGRVRRQYF	TGCAGTGCTAGAGACGGCAGGGTGAGGCGGCAGTACTTC
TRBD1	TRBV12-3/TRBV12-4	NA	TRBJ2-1	CASSPEGQGRDEQFF	TGTGCCAGCAGCCCCGAGGGACAGGGGCGGGATGAGCAGTTCTTC